This is a list of T cell receptor beta chains from one sample in a study of T cell responses to AZD1222 COVID-19 vaccine. Measured with immunoSEQ multiplex PCR; TCRdb has only the in-frame clones, and not every one. The top ten clones hold around 0.98% of a sample with about 180,000 clones, about 93% of them seen once. Sequenced here: peripheral blood, sampled 28 days after the second dose of the MenACWY control vaccine. The source is an adult who received the MenACWY meningococcal vaccine as a control. Both conserved end residues are part of each CDR3.

CDR3aa	j_gene	v_gene
CASSIGPGQNYGYTF	TRBJ1-2	TRBV19
CASADTRNQPQHF	TRBJ1-5	TRBV19
CASSLEQARETQYF	TRBJ2-5	TRBV5-5
CASSATRDRYTGELFF	TRBJ2-2	TRBV18
CASSRDPEIYGYTF	TRBJ1-2	TRBV5-1
CASSQAGGYGYTF	TRBJ1-2	TRBV14
CAWSGSRGRRETQYF	TRBJ2-5	TRBV30
CASSSTGTSGAMSGEQFF	TRBJ2-1	TRBV7-9
CASSPWTGADTQYF	TRBJ2-3	TRBV3-1/TRBV3-2
CASSPKTGDSPLHF	TRBJ1-6	TRBV18
CATQDSTGGYTF	TRBJ1-2	TRBV6-5
CASSFRDSRDTIYF	TRBJ1-3	TRBV9
CASTPQGQSEQFF	TRBJ2-1	TRBV27
CASSPRTGSDYGYTF	TRBJ1-2	TRBV16
CASSFMGPGQGPYEQYF	TRBJ2-7	TRBV27